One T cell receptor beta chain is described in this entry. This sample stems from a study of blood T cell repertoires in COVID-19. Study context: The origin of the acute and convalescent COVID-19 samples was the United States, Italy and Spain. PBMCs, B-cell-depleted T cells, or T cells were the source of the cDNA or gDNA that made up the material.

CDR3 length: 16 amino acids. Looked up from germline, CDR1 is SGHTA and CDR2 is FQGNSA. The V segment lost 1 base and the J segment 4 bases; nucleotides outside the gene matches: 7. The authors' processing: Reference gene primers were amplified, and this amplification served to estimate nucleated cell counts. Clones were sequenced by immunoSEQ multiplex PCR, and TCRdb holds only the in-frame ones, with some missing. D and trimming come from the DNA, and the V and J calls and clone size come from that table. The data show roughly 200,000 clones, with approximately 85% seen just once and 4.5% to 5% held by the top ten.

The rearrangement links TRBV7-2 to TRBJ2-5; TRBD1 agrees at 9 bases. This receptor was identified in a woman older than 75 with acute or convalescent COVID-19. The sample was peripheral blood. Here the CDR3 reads CASSLEPGQGGETQYF. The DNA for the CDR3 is TGTGCCAGCAGCTTAGAACCGGGACAGGGAGGAGAGACCCAGTACTTC.